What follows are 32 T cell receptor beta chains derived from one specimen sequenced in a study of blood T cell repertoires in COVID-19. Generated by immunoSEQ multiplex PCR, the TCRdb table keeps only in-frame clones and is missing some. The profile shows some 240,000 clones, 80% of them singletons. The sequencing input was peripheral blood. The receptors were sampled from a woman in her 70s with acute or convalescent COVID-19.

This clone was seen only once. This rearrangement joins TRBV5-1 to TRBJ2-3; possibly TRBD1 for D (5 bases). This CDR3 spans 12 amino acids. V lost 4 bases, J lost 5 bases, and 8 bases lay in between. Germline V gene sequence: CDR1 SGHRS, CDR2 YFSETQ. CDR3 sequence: CASSMTVDTQYF. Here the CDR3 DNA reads TGCGCCAGCAGCATGACAGTAGATACGCAGTATTTT. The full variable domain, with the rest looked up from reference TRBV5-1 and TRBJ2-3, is KAGVTQTPRYLIKTRGQQVTLSCSPISGHRSVSWYQQTPGQGLQFLFEYFSETQRNKGNFPGRFSGRQFSNSRSEMNVSTLELGDSALYLCASSMTVDTQYFGPGTRLTVL.

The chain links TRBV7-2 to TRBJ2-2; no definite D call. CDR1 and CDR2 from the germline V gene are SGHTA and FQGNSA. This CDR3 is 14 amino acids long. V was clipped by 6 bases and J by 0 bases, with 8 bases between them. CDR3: CASSRDSNTGELFF. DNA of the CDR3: TGTGCCAGCAGTCGCGACTCGAACACCGGGGAGCTGTTTTTT.

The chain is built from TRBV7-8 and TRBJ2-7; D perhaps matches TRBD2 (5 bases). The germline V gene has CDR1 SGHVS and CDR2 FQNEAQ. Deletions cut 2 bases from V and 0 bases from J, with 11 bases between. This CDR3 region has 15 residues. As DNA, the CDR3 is TGTGCCAGCAGCTTAATTAGCGTGGGCTCCTACGAGCAGTACTTC. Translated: CASSLISVGSYEQYF.

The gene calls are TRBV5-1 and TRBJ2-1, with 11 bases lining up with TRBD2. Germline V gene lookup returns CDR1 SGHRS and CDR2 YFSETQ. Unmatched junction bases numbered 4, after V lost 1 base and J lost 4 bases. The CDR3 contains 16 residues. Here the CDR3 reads CASSLTIAGGYNEQFF. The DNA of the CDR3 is TGCGCCAGCAGCTTGACGATAGCGGGGGGGTACAATGAGCAGTTCTTC.

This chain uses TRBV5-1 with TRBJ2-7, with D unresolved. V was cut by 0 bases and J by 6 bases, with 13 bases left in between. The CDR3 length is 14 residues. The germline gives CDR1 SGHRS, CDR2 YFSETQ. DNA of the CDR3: TGCGCCAGCAGCTTGGATCCCGGGTCGGGCGAGCAGTACTTC. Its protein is CASSLDPGSGEQYF. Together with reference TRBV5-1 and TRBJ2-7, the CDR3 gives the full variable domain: KAGVTQTPRYLIKTRGQQVTLSCSPISGHRSVSWYQQTPGQGLQFLFEYFSETQRNKGNFPGRFSGRQFSNSRSEMNVSTLELGDSALYLCASSLDPGSGEQYFGPGTRLTVT.

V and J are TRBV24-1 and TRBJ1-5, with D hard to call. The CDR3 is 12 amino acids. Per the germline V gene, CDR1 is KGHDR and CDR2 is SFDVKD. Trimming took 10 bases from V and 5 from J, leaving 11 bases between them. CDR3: CATDDGDQPQHF. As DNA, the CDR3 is TGTGCCACAGATGACGGGGATCAGCCCCAGCATTTT.

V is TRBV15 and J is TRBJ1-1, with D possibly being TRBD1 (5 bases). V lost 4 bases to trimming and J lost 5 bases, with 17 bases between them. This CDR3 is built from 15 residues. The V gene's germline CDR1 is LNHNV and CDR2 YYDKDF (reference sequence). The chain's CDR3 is CATSTGVGGLTEAFF. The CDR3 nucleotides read TGTGCCACCAGCACGGGGGTTGGGGGTTTGACTGAAGCTTTCTTT.

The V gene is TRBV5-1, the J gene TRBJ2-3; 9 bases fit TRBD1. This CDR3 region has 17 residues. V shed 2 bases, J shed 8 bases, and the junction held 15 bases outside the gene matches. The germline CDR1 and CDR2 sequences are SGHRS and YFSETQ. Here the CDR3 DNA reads TGCGCCAGCAGCTTTACGCTAAACAGGGGGCAGGAGGGTACGCAGTATTTT. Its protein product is CASSFTLNRGQEGTQYF.

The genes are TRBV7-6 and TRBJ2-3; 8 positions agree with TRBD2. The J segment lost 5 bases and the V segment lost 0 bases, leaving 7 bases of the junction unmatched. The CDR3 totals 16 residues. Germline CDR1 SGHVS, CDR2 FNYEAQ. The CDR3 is CASSLAGTRAGDTQYF. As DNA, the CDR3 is TGTGCCAGCAGCTTAGCTGGGACTAGGGCCGGAGATACGCAGTATTTT.

The CDR3 coding sequence is TGCAGTGCTAGTTACCCCGGGACAGGGGGAGAGACCCAGTACTTC. This gives the protein CSASYPGTGGETQYF. The rearrangement joins TRBV20-1 to TRBJ2-5, with 11 positions matching TRBD1. There are 15 residues in the CDR3. The V gene end was trimmed by 3 bases and the J gene end by 4 bases; junction bases not matched to a gene: 7. CDR1 is DFQATT and CDR2 is SNEGSKA in the germline V gene (reference sequence).

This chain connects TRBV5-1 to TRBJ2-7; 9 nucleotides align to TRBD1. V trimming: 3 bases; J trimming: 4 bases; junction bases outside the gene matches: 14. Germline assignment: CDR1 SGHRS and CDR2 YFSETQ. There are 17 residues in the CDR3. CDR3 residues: CASSWGGTGPGGYEQYV. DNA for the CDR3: TGCGCCAGCAGCTGGGGCGGGACAGGGCCTGGCGGGTACGAGCAGTACGTC.

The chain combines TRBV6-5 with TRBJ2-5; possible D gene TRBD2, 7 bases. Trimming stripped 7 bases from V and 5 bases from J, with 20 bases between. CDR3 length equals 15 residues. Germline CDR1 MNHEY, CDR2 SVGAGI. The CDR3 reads CASNQRTGGGETQYF. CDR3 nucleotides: TGTGCCAGCAACCAGCGTACGGGGGGCGGGGAGACCCAGTACTTC.

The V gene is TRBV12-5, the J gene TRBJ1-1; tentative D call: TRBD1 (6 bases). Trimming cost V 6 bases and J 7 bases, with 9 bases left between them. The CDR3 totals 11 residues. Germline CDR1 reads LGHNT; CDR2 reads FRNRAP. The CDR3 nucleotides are TGTGCTAGTGGGGTGGACAGTGAAGCTTTCTTT. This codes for CASGVDSEAFF.

The CDR3 is CASRESDYEQYF. The DNA of the CDR3 is TGCGCCAGCCGGGAAAGCGACTACGAGCAGTACTTC. The genes are TRBV10-2 and TRBJ2-7, with D perhaps TRBD2 (5 bases). The germline CDR1 and CDR2 sequences are WSHSY and SAAADI. The length of the CDR3 is 12 residues. Trimming took 8 bases from V and 3 from J, leaving 11 bases between them.

The CDR3 DNA follows: TGTGCCAGCAGCTCCTACAGGGGATATGAGCAGTTCTTC. Translation: CASSSYRGYEQFF. The chain is built from TRBV3-1 (or the pseudogene TRBV3-2) and TRBJ2-1, with TRBD1 identical over 7 bases. Germline V gene lookup returns CDR1 LGHDT and CDR2 YNNKEL (reference sequence). V lost 5 bases to trimming and J lost 8 bases; unmatched junction nucleotides: 6. CDR3 length equals 13 residues.

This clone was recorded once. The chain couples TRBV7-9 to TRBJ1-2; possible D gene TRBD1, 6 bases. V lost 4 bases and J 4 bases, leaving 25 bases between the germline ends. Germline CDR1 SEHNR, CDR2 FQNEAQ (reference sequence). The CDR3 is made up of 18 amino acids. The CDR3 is CASSSPPGVSVPFYGYTF. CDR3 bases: TGTGCCAGCAGCTCCCCTCCAGGGGTTTCGGTTCCTTTCTATGGCTACACCTTC.

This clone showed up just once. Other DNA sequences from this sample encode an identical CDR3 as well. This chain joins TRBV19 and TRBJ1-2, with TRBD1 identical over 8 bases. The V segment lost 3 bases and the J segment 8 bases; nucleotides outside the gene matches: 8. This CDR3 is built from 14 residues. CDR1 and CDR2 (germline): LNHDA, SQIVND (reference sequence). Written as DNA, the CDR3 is TGTGCCAGTAGTATTGGTCAGGGGGCATACGGCTACACCTTC. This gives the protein CASSIGQGAYGYTF.

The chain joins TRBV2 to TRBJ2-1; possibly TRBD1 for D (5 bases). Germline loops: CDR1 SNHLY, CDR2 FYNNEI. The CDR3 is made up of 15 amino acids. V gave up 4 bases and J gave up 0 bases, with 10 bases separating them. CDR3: CASSGGLNSYNEQFF. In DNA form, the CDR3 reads TGTGCCAGCAGTGGGGGCCTAAACTCCTACAATGAGCAGTTCTTC.

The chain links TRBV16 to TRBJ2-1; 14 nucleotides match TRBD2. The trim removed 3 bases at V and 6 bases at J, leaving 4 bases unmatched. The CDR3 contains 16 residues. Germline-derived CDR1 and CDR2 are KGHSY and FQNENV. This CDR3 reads CASSHSGTSGGNEQFF. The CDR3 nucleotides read TGTGCCAGCAGCCACTCCGGGACTAGCGGGGGCAATGAGCAGTTCTTC.

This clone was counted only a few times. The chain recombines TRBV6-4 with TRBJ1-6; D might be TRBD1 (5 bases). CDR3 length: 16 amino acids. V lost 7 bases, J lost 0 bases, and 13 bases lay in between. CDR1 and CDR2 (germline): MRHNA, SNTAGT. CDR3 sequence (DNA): TGTGCCAGCAAAAAAGAAGGGGACTCCTATAATTCACCCCTCCACTTT. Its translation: CASKKEGDSYNSPLHF.

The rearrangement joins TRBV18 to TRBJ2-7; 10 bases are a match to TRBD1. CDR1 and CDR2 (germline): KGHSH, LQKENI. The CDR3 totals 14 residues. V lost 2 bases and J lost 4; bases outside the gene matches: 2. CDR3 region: CASSPSGQGYEQYF. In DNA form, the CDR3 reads TGTGCCAGCTCACCATCGGGACAGGGGTACGAGCAGTACTTC.

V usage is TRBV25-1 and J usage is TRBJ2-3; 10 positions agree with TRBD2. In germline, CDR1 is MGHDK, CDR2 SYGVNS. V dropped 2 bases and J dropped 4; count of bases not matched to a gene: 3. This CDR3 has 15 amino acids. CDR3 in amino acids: CASSETSGDADTQYF. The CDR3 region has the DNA TGTGCCAGCAGTGAAACTAGCGGGGACGCAGATACGCAGTATTTT.

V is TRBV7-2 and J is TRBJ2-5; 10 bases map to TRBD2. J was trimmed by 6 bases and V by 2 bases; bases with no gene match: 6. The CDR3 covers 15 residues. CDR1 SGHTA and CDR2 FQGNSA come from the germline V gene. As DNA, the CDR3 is TGTGCCAGCAGCTTAAATGGACTAGCGGCCAAGACCCAGTACTTC. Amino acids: CASSLNGLAAKTQYF. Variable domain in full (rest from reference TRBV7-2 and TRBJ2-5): GAGVSQSPSNKVTEKGKDVELRCDPISGHTALYWYRQSLGQGLEFLIYFQGNSAPDKSGLPSDRFSAERTGGSVSTLTIQRTQQEDSAVYLCASSLNGLAAKTQYFGPGTRLLVL.

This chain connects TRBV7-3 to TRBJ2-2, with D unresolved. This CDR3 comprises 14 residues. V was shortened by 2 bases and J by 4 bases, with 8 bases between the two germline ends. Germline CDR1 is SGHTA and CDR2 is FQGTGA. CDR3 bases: TGTGCCAGCAGCTTACTCCCAGTCACCGGGGAGCTGTTTTTT. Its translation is CASSLLPVTGELFF.

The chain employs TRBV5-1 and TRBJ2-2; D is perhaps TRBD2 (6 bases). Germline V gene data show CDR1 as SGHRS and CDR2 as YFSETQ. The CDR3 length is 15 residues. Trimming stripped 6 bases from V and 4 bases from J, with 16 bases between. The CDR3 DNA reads TGCGCCAGCACTGAGGAGGGGCGGGGCACCGGGGAGCTGTTTTTT. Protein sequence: CASTEEGRGTGELFF.

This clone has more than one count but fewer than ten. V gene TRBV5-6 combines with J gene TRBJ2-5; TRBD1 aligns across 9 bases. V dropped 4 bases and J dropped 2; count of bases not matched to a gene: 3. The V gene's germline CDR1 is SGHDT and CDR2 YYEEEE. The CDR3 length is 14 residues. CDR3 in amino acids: CASSNDRGQETQYF. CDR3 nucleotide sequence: TGTGCCAGCAGCAACGACAGGGGGCAAGAGACCCAGTACTTC.

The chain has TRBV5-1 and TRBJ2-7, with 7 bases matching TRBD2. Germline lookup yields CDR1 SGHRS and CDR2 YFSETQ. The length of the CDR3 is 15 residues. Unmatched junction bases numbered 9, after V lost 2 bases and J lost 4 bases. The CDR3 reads CASSFSGSLQYEQYF. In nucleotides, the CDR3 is TGCGCCAGCAGCTTTAGCGGGTCCCTCCAATACGAGCAGTACTTC.

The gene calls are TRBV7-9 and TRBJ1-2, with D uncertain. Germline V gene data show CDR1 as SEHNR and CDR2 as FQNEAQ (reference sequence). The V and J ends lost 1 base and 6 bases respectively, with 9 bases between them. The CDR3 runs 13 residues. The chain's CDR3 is CASSLGQIDGYTF. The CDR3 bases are TGTGCCAGCAGCTTAGGGCAGATCGATGGCTACACCTTC.

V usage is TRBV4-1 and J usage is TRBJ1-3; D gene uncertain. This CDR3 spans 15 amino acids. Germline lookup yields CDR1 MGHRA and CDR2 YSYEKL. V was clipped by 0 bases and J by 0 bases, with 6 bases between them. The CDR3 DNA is TGCGCCAGCAGCCAAGATCTAGTCTCTGGAAACACCATATATTTT. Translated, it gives CASSQDLVSGNTIYF.

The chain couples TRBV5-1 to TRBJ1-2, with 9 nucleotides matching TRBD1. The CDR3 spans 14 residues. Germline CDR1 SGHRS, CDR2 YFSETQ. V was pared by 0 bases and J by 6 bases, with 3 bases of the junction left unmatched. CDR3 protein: CASSLDRGRDGYTF. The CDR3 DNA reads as TGCGCCAGCAGCTTGGACAGGGGGCGGGATGGCTACACCTTC.

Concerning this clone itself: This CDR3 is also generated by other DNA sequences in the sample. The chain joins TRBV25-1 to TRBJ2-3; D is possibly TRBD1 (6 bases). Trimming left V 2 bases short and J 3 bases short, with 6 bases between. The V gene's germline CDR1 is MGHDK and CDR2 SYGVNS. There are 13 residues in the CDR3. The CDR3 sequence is CASSETGTDTQYF. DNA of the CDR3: TGTGCCAGCAGTGAAACAGGGACAGATACGCAGTATTTT. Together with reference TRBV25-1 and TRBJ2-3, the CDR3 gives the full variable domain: EADIYQTPRYLVIGTGKKITLECSQTMGHDKMYWYQQDPGMELHLIHYSYGVNSTEKGDLSSESTVSRIRTEHFPLTLESARPSHTSQYLCASSETGTDTQYFGPGTRLTVL.

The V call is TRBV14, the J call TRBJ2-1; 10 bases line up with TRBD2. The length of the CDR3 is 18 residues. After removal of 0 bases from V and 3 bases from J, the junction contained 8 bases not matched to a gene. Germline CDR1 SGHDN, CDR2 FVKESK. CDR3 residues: CASSQDHLAGEIYNEQFF. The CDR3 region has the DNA TGTGCCAGCAGCCAAGATCATCTAGCGGGGGAGATCTACAATGAGCAGTTCTTC.